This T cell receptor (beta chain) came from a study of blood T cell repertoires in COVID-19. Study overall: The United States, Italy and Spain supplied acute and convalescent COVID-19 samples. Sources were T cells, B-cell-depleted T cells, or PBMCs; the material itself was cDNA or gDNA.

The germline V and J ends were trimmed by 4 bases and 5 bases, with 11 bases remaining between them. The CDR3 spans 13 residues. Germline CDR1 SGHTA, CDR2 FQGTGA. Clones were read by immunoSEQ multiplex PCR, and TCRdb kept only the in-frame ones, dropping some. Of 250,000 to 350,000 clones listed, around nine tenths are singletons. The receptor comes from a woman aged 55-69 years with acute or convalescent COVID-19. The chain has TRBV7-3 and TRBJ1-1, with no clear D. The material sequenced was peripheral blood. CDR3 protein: CASSWGRGTEAFF. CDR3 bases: TGTGCCAGCAGCTGGGGTCGGGGTACTGAAGCTTTCTTT.